This is a list of T cell receptor beta chains from one sample in a study of blood T cell repertoires in COVID-19. The data were produced by immunoSEQ multiplex PCR, yet TCRdb's version contains in-frame clones alone and is incomplete. In the table there are more than 200,000 clones, nearly 90% of which are singletons. The sequencing sample was made of peripheral blood. The receptors derive from a man aged 18 to 35 with active or convalescent COVID-19. The CDR3 runs from the conserved cysteine through the conserved F or W. The D gene is left open where the match is weak. Clone size, where shown, is once, few, many, or a class for clones that have expanded.

V gene: TRBV4-3; D gene: TRBD1; clone size: -; J gene: TRBJ1-2; CDR3 length: 18; CDR3 DNA: TGCGCCAGCAGCCAAGATTCAGCAGGGGGCATAGGATTCTATGGCTACACCTTC; CDR3 protein: CASSQDSAGGIGFYGYTF
V gene: TRBV7-2; D gene: TRBD2; clone size: -; J gene: TRBJ2-3; CDR3 length: 16; CDR3 DNA: TGTGCCAGCAGCTTTCAAGCGGGAGGGGCCACAGATACGCAGTATTTT; CDR3 protein: CASSFQAGGATDTQYF
V gene: TRBV9; D gene: TRBD1; clone size: -; J gene: TRBJ1-1; CDR3 length: 14; CDR3 DNA: TGTGCCAGCAGCGCCATCACAGGGGCAACTGAAGCTTTCTTT; CDR3 protein: CASSAITGATEAFF
V gene: TRBV9; D gene: -; clone size: -; J gene: TRBJ1-1; CDR3 length: 16; CDR3 DNA: TGTGCCAGCAGCGTACTTTCTCGGGGGGATAACACTGAAGCTTTCTTT; CDR3 protein: CASSVLSRGDNTEAFF
V gene: TRBV19; D gene: TRBD1; clone size: -; J gene: TRBJ1-5; CDR3 length: 15; CDR3 DNA: TGTGCCAGTAGTAACAGGGGGCGCGGGATACAGCCCCAGCATTTT; CDR3 protein: CASSNRGRGIQPQHF
V gene: TRBV28; D gene: TRBD1; clone size: -; J gene: TRBJ1-1; CDR3 length: 14; CDR3 DNA: TGTGCCAGCCGTCCAGGGGGCGCGGGGACTGAAGCTTTCTTT; CDR3 protein: CASRPGGAGTEAFF
V gene: TRBV2; D gene: TRBD1; clone size: -; J gene: TRBJ1-2; CDR3 length: 16; CDR3 DNA: TGTGCCAGCAGTGAAGGGCTGGGGACAGGTGGCTATGGCTACACCTTC; CDR3 protein: CASSEGLGTGGYGYTF
V gene: TRBV7-3; D gene: -; clone size: -; J gene: TRBJ1-6; CDR3 length: 13; CDR3 DNA: TGTGCCAGCAGCTTATCGGTAGATTCACCCCTCCACTTT; CDR3 protein: CASSLSVDSPLHF
V gene: TRBV4-2; D gene: TRBD1; clone size: -; J gene: TRBJ2-5; CDR3 length: 16; CDR3 DNA: TGTGCCAGCAGCCAAGACGGGACAGGGGTCCGAGAGACCCAGTACTTC; CDR3 protein: CASSQDGTGVRETQYF
V gene: TRBV28; D gene: -; clone size: -; J gene: TRBJ2-1; CDR3 length: 14; CDR3 DNA: TGTGCCAGCAGTTTAGTCGGGATCTACAATGAGCAGTTCTTC; CDR3 protein: CASSLVGIYNEQFF
V gene: TRBV18; D gene: -; clone size: -; J gene: TRBJ2-7; CDR3 length: 13; CDR3 DNA: TGTGCCAGCTCTCTCGGGGGCTCCTACGAGCAGTACTTC; CDR3 protein: CASSLGGSYEQYF
V gene: TRBV30; D gene: -; clone size: -; J gene: TRBJ1-1; CDR3 length: 12; CDR3 DNA: TGTGCCTGGAGGGGGGGGCGCCCTGAAGCTTTCTTT; CDR3 protein: CAWRGGRPEAFF
V gene: TRBV28; D gene: TRBD2; clone size: -; J gene: TRBJ2-6; CDR3 length: 15; CDR3 DNA: TGTGCCAGCACCCGGCGGGGGGCTGGGGCCAACGTCCTGACTTTC; CDR3 protein: CASTRRGAGANVLTF
V gene: TRBV19; D gene: TRBD1; clone size: -; J gene: TRBJ1-1; CDR3 length: 11; CDR3 DNA: TGTGCCAGTAGGACAGGGGGCGAAGCTTTCTTT; CDR3 protein: CASRTGGEAFF
V gene: TRBV5-4; D gene: -; clone size: once; J gene: TRBJ2-3; CDR3 length: 16; CDR3 DNA: TGTGCCAGCAGCTTCCGATCAGCGGGTCGTACAGATACGCAGTATTTT; CDR3 protein: CASSFRSAGRTDTQYF
V gene: TRBV7-9; D gene: -; clone size: -; J gene: TRBJ1-5; CDR3 length: 13; CDR3 DNA: TGTGCCAGCAGCTTAGCAGGGGATCAGCCCCAGCATTTT; CDR3 protein: CASSLAGDQPQHF
V gene: TRBV29-1; D gene: -; clone size: -; J gene: TRBJ2-7; CDR3 length: 12; CDR3 DNA: TGCAGCGTTGAGGGCCACTCCTACGAGCAGTACTTC; CDR3 protein: CSVEGHSYEQYF
V gene: TRBV5-6; D gene: TRBD2; clone size: -; J gene: TRBJ2-3; CDR3 length: 18; CDR3 DNA: TGTGCCAGCAGCCGTCCGGGACTAGCGGGAGGACGCACAGATACGCAGTATTTT; CDR3 protein: CASSRPGLAGGRTDTQYF
V gene: TRBV7-2; D gene: TRBD1; clone size: -; J gene: TRBJ2-7; CDR3 length: 15; CDR3 DNA: TGTGCCAGCAGTTTGAAACAGGGGTTTCCCTACGAGCAGTACTTC; CDR3 protein: CASSLKQGFPYEQYF
V gene: TRBV19; D gene: -; clone size: -; J gene: TRBJ2-1; CDR3 length: 18; CDR3 DNA: TGTGCCAGTATAGTCCTTGGAATGTGGGACTTTATATACTATGAGCAGTTCTTC; CDR3 protein: CASIVLGMWDFIYYEQFF
V gene: TRBV11-1; D gene: TRBD1; clone size: -; J gene: TRBJ2-1; CDR3 length: 15; CDR3 DNA: TGTGCCAGCAGACCAAGGACAGGGGGGAGGGATGAGCAGTTCTTC; CDR3 protein: CASRPRTGGRDEQFF
V gene: TRBV2; D gene: -; clone size: once; J gene: TRBJ1-4; CDR3 length: 13; CDR3 DNA: TGTGCCAGCAGATTGTGGACAGCTGAAAAACTGTTTTTT; CDR3 protein: CASRLWTAEKLFF
V gene: TRBV20-1; D gene: -; clone size: -; J gene: TRBJ1-1; CDR3 length: 11; CDR3 DNA: TGCAGTGCAGAATACAGCACTGAAGCTTTCTTT; CDR3 protein: CSAEYSTEAFF
V gene: TRBV18; D gene: -; clone size: few; J gene: TRBJ1-3; CDR3 length: 16; CDR3 DNA: TGTGCCAGCTCACCGCAGGACTCCCGCTCTGGAAACACCATATATTTT; CDR3 protein: CASSPQDSRSGNTIYF
V gene: TRBV18; D gene: TRBD2; clone size: -; J gene: TRBJ2-6; CDR3 length: 18; CDR3 DNA: TGTGCCAGCTCGCCTCGGGGGGGGTCCGCCTCTGGGGCCAACGTCCTGACTTTC; CDR3 protein: CASSPRGGSASGANVLTF
V gene: TRBV7-2; D gene: -; clone size: -; J gene: TRBJ1-2; CDR3 length: 14; CDR3 DNA: TGTGCCAGCAGCTTAGAAATGAGGGACTATGGCTACACCTTC; CDR3 protein: CASSLEMRDYGYTF
V gene: TRBV4-3; D gene: TRBD2; clone size: -; J gene: TRBJ2-7; CDR3 length: 15; CDR3 DNA: TGCGCCAGCAGCTTTGGACTAGCGGGAGGCGAAGAGCAGTACTTC; CDR3 protein: CASSFGLAGGEEQYF
V gene: TRBV11-2; D gene: TRBD2; clone size: -; J gene: TRBJ2-7; CDR3 length: 18; CDR3 DNA: TGTGCCAGCAGCTTGAGAGTAGCTAGCGGGGCTATAACCTACGAGCAGTACTTC; CDR3 protein: CASSLRVASGAITYEQYF
V gene: TRBV25-1; D gene: TRBD2; clone size: -; J gene: TRBJ2-1; CDR3 length: 13; CDR3 DNA: TGTGCCAGCAGTGGAAGACTAGCAAATGAGCAGTTCTTC; CDR3 protein: CASSGRLANEQFF
V gene: TRBV3-1/TRBV3-2; D gene: TRBD2; clone size: -; J gene: TRBJ2-5; CDR3 length: 14; CDR3 DNA: TGTGCCAGCAGCCTTACTAGCGGCCAAGAGACCCAGTACTTC; CDR3 protein: CASSLTSGQETQYF
V gene: TRBV4-3; D gene: -; clone size: -; J gene: TRBJ1-2; CDR3 length: 16; CDR3 DNA: TGCGCCAGCAGCACCGGACCAAGAGGAGGTAACTATGGCTACACCTTC; CDR3 protein: CASSTGPRGGNYGYTF
V gene: TRBV11-2; D gene: -; clone size: -; J gene: TRBJ2-3; CDR3 length: 14; CDR3 DNA: TGTGCCAGCAGGTTCCGGGACACGCTTCCTACGCAGTATTTT; CDR3 protein: CASRFRDTLPTQYF
V gene: TRBV14; D gene: TRBD2; clone size: -; J gene: TRBJ2-1; CDR3 length: 16; CDR3 DNA: TGTGCCAGCAGCCAAGTTTTGCCTAGCGGGGGGGCATTTCAGTTCTTC; CDR3 protein: CASSQVLPSGGAFQFF
V gene: TRBV11-3; D gene: -; clone size: -; J gene: TRBJ2-2; CDR3 length: 13; CDR3 DNA: TGTGCCAGCAGCTTAAGAGCTGATGGGGAGCTGTTTTTT; CDR3 protein: CASSLRADGELFF
V gene: TRBV28; D gene: -; clone size: -; J gene: TRBJ1-3; CDR3 length: 12; CDR3 DNA: TGTGCCAGCACTTACTCTGGAAACACCATATATTTT; CDR3 protein: CASTYSGNTIYF
V gene: TRBV4-3; D gene: -; clone size: -; J gene: TRBJ2-1; CDR3 length: 13; CDR3 DNA: TGCGCCAGCAGCCAAGATTTTTTGAGTGAGCAGTTCTTC; CDR3 protein: CASSQDFLSEQFF
V gene: TRBV19; D gene: -; clone size: -; J gene: TRBJ1-6; CDR3 length: 15; CDR3 DNA: TGTGCCAGTAGTATCTTGGCGGATTATAATTCACCCCTCCACTTT; CDR3 protein: CASSILADYNSPLHF
V gene: TRBV27; D gene: TRBD1; clone size: -; J gene: TRBJ1-6; CDR3 length: 15; CDR3 DNA: TGTGCCAGCAGTTTGCGAGGGGGCTACAATTCACCCCTCCACTTT; CDR3 protein: CASSLRGGYNSPLHF
V gene: TRBV21-1; D gene: -; clone size: -; J gene: TRBJ1-2; CDR3 length: 16; CDR3 DNA: TGTGCCAGCAGTCCCCCGTTTCCAGGGAATCACTATGGCTACACCTTC; CDR3 protein: CASSPPFPGNHYGYTF
V gene: TRBV30; D gene: -; clone size: -; J gene: TRBJ1-4; CDR3 length: 15; CDR3 DNA: TGTGCCTGGAGCGCCCGTCGGACATTTAATGAAAAACTGTTTTTT; CDR3 protein: CAWSARRTFNEKLFF
V gene: TRBV7-9; D gene: -; clone size: -; J gene: TRBJ1-2; CDR3 length: 13; CDR3 DNA: TGTGCCAGCGAAAGCTCCCCCCCCTATGGCTACACCTTC; CDR3 protein: CASESSPPYGYTF
V gene: TRBV6-2/TRBV6-3; D gene: TRBD1; clone size: -; J gene: TRBJ2-1; CDR3 length: 17; CDR3 DNA: TGTGCCAGCAGTTACTCTAGGGGACAGAGCTCCTACAATGAGCAGTTCTTC; CDR3 protein: CASSYSRGQSSYNEQFF
V gene: TRBV3-1/TRBV3-2; D gene: -; clone size: -; J gene: TRBJ1-4; CDR3 length: 12; CDR3 DNA: TGTGCCAGCAGCCTGCGGCATGGAAAACTGTTTTTT; CDR3 protein: CASSLRHGKLFF
V gene: TRBV27; D gene: -; clone size: -; J gene: TRBJ1-3; CDR3 length: 14; CDR3 DNA: TGTGCCAGTATGACAGTGAGCTCTGGAAACACCATATATTTT; CDR3 protein: CASMTVSSGNTIYF
V gene: TRBV9; D gene: -; clone size: -; J gene: TRBJ1-3; CDR3 length: 14; CDR3 DNA: TGTGCCAGCAGCCCTCCGGGAACTGGAAACACCATATATTTT; CDR3 protein: CASSPPGTGNTIYF
V gene: TRBV23-1; D gene: -; clone size: -; J gene: TRBJ1-2; CDR3 length: 17; CDR3 DNA: TGCGCCAGCAGTCAAAGTCAACTGCGGGGAGCTAACTATGGCTACACCTTC; CDR3 protein: CASSQSQLRGANYGYTF
V gene: TRBV28; D gene: -; clone size: -; J gene: TRBJ1-6; CDR3 length: 16; CDR3 DNA: TGTGCCAGCAGTCGCGGCGTCGGTCACTATAATTCACCCCTCCACTTT; CDR3 protein: CASSRGVGHYNSPLHF
V gene: TRBV7-3; D gene: TRBD2; clone size: -; J gene: TRBJ2-3; CDR3 length: 16; CDR3 DNA: TGTGCCAGCAGGGAAGGACTAGCTGGAAGCACAGATACGCAGTATTTT; CDR3 protein: CASREGLAGSTDTQYF
V gene: TRBV5-1; D gene: -; clone size: few; J gene: TRBJ1-1; CDR3 length: 13; CDR3 DNA: TGCGCCAGCAGCCCTGGGCCGGGAGCTGAAGCTTTCTTT; CDR3 protein: CASSPGPGAEAFF
V gene: TRBV25-1; D gene: -; clone size: -; J gene: TRBJ1-1; CDR3 length: 14; CDR3 DNA: TGTGCCAGCACTACCTCGGAGTTTTACACTGAAGCTTTCTTT; CDR3 protein: CASTTSEFYTEAFF
V gene: TRBV25-1; D gene: -; clone size: once; J gene: TRBJ1-6; CDR3 length: 14; CDR3 DNA: TGTGCCAGCAGTGAACCAACGAGTAATTCACCCCTCCACTTT; CDR3 protein: CASSEPTSNSPLHF
V gene: TRBV19; D gene: TRBD2; clone size: -; J gene: TRBJ2-5; CDR3 length: 17; CDR3 DNA: TGTGCCAGTAGTATCGTCCATCGGCGGGAGGTGGAAGAGACCCAGTACTTC; CDR3 protein: CASSIVHRREVEETQYF